The rows below give T cell receptor beta chains drawn from one sample of a study of CD8 T cells in Susac syndrome. TCRdb processed the immunoSEQ multiplex PCR reads anew with MiXCR; each CDR3 protein has one entry. The sample consists of hundreds of thousands of distinct CDR3 sequences, 70% to 90% of them appearing once. The sample taken for sequencing was CD8+ T cells from PBMCs. Every receptor here comes from a human donor with multiple sclerosis. The conserved cysteine and the conserved F or W are not part of the CDR3 here.

TRBV7-9,ASSLPGFYTEAF
TRBV24-1,ATSVADSYEQY
TRBV5-6,ASSLGEFEQY
TRBV20-1,SARAGQGAVQNTEAF
TRBV5-6,ASSLDPTSVMDTQY
TRBV3-1,ASSQEGLGQPQH
TRBV5-1,ASSLTQGTDTQY
TRBV7-6,ASSWGQGGETQY
TRBV27,ASSLSPGLNTEAF
TRBV19,ASSIAHTYEQY
TRBV7-9,ASTPGQMNTEAF
TRBV9,ASSVAETEETYEQY
TRBV2,ASSDIAGQFVSGYT
TRBV28,ASSLTDAGYT
TRBV28,ASSLGNTGELF